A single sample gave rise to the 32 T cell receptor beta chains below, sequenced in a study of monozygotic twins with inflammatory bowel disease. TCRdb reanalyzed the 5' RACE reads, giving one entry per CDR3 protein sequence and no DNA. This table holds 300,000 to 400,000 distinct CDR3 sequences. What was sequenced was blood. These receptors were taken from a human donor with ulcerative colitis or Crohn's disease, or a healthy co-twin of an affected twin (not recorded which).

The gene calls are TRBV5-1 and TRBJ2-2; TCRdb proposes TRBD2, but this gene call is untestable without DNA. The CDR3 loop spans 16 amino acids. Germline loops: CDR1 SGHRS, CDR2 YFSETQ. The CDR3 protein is CASSLDQGSLTGELFF.

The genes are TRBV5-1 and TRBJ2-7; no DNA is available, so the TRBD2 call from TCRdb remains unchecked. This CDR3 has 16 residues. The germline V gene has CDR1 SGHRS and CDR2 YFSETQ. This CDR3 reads CASSFAGRADTYEQYF.

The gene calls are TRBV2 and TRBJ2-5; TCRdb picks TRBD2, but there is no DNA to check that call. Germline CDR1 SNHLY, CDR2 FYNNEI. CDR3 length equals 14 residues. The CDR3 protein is CATVRGGNQETQYF.

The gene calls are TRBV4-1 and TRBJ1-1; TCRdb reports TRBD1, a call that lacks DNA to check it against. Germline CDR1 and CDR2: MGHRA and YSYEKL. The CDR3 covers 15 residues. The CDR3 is CASSQPSDRAGRAFF.

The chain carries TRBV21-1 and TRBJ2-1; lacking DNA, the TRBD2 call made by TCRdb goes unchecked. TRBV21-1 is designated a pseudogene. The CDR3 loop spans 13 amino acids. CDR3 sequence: CASIAGASNEQFF.

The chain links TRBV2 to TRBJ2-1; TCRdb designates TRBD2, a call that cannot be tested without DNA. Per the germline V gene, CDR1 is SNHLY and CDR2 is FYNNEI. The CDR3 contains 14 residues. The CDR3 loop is CASGLLIGHNEQFF.

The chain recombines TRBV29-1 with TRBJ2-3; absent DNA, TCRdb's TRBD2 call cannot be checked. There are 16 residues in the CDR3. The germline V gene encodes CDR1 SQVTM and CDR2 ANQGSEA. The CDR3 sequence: CSVEVPLAGNTDTQYF.

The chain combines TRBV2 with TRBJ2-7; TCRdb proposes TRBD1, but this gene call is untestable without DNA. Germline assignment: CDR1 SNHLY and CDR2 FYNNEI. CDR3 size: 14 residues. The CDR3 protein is CASMRQGPSYEQYF. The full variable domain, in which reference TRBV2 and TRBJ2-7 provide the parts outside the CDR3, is EPEVTQTPSHQVTQMGQEVILRCVPISNHLYFYWYRQILGQKVEFLVSFYNNEISEKSEIFDDQFSVERPDGSNFTLKIRSTKLEDSAMYFCASMRQGPSYEQYFGPGTRLTVT.

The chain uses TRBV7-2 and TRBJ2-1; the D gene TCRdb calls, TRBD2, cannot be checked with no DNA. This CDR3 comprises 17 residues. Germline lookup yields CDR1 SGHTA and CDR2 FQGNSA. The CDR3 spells CASRYKLAGGPLNEQFF.

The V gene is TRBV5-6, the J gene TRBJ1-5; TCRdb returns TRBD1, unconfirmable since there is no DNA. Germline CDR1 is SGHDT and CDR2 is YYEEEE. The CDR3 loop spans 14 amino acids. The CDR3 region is CASSPQGAHQPQHF.

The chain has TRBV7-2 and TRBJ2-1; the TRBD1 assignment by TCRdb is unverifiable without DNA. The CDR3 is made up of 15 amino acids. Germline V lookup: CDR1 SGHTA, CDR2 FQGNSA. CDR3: CASSLSQATYNEQFF.

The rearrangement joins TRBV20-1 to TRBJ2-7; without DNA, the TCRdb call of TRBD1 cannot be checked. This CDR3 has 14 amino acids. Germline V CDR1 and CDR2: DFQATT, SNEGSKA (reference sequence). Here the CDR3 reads CSAREGTAPYEQYF.

The CDR3 region is CASSLLTSYNEQFF. This sequence joins TRBV28 and TRBJ2-1. Per germline, CDR1 MDHEN and CDR2 SYDVKM. CDR3 length: 14 amino acids.

CDR3 loop: CASSLGLRQETQYF. The chain has TRBV11-2 and TRBJ2-5. This CDR3 region has 14 residues. Per germline, CDR1 SGHAT and CDR2 FQNNGV.

This CDR3 reads CASSPRTGRKNTEAFF. The rearrangement links TRBV5-1 to TRBJ1-1. The CDR3 extends over 16 amino acids. From germline, CDR1 is SGHRS and CDR2 YFSETQ.

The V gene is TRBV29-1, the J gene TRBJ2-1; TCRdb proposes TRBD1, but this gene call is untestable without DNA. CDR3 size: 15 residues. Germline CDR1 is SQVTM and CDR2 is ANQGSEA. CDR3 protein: CSVEYSGSSYNEQFF.

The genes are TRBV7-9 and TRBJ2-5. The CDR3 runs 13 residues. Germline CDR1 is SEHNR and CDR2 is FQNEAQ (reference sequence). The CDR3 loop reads CASSLAAGETQYF.

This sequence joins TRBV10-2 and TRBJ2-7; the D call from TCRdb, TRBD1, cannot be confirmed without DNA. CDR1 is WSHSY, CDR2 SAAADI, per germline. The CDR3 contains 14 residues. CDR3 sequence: CASSEADRTYEQYF.

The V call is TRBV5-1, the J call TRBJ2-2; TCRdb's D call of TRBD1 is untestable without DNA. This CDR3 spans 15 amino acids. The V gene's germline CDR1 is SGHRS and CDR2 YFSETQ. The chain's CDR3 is CASSAGTLNTGELFF.

The CDR3 region is CASSRTSGGNYEQYF. J is TRBJ2-7 and V is TRBV7-2; no DNA is available, so the TRBD2 call from TCRdb remains unchecked. Germline V gene lookup returns CDR1 SGHTA and CDR2 FQGNSA. The CDR3 spans 15 residues.

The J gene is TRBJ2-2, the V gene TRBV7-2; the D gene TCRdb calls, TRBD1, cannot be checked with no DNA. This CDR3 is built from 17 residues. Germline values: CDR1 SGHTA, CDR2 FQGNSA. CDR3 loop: CASSDTGGKSFSGELFF.

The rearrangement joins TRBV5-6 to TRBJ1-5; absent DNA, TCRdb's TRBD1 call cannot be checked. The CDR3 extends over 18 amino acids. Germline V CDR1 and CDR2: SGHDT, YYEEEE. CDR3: CASSLASRGVYSNQPQHF.

CDR3 protein: CASSFDRYSSTDTQYF. The chain couples TRBV7-2 to TRBJ2-3; TCRdb's assignment of TRBD1 cannot be checked, as there is no DNA. The CDR3 is made up of 16 amino acids. CDR1 and CDR2 from the germline V gene are SGHTA and FQGNSA. Based on the CDR3 plus reference TRBV7-2 and TRBJ2-3, the full variable domain is GAGVSQSPSNKVTEKGKDVELRCDPISGHTALYWYRQSLGQGLEFLIYFQGNSAPDKSGLPSDRFSAERTGGSVSTLTIQRTQQEDSAVYLCASSFDRYSSTDTQYFGPGTRLTVL.

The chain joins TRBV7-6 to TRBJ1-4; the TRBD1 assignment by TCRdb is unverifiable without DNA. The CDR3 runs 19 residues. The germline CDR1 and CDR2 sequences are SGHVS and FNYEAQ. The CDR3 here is CASSLIGLTGLTTNEKLFF.

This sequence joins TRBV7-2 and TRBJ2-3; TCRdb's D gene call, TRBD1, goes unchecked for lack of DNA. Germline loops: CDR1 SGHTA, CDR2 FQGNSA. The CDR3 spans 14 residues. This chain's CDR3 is CASSKGAATDTQYF. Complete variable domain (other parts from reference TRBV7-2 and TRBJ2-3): GAGVSQSPSNKVTEKGKDVELRCDPISGHTALYWYRQSLGQGLEFLIYFQGNSAPDKSGLPSDRFSAERTGGSVSTLTIQRTQQEDSAVYLCASSKGAATDTQYFGPGTRLTVL.

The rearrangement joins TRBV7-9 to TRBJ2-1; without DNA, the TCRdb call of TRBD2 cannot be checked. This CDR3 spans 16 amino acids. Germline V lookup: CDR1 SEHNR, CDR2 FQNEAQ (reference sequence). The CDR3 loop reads CASSPVSGYSYNEQFF. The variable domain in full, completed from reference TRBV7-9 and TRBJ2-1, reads DTGVSQNPRHKITKRGQNVTFRCDPISEHNRLYWYRQTLGQGPEFLTYFQNEAQLEKSRLLSDRFSAERPKGSFSTLEIQRTEQGDSAMYLCASSPVSGYSYNEQFFGPGTRLTVL.

The CDR3 is CASSSSPQGSYGYTF. The V gene is TRBV6-5, the J gene TRBJ1-2. Germline V gene data show CDR1 as MNHEY and CDR2 as SVGAGI. The CDR3 extends over 15 amino acids.

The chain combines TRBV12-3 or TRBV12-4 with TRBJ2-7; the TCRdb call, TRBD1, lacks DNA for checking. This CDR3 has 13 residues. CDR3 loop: CASSWTFLGEQYF.

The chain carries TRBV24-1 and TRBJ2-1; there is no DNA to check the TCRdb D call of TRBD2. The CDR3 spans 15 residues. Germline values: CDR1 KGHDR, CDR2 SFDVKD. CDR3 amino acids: CATIYGGAPSNEQFF.

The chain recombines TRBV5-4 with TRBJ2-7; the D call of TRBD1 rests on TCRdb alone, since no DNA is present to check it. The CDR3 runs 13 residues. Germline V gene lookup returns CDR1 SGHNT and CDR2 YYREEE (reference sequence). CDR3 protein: CASSFGQNYEQYF.

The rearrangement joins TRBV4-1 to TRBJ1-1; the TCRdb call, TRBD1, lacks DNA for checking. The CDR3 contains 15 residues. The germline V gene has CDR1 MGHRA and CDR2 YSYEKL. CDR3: CASSPQSPTGSEAFF.

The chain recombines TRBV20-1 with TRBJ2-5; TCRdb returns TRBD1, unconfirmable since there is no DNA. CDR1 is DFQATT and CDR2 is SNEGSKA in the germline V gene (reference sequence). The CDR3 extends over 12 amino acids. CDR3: CSARPNPGQQYF.